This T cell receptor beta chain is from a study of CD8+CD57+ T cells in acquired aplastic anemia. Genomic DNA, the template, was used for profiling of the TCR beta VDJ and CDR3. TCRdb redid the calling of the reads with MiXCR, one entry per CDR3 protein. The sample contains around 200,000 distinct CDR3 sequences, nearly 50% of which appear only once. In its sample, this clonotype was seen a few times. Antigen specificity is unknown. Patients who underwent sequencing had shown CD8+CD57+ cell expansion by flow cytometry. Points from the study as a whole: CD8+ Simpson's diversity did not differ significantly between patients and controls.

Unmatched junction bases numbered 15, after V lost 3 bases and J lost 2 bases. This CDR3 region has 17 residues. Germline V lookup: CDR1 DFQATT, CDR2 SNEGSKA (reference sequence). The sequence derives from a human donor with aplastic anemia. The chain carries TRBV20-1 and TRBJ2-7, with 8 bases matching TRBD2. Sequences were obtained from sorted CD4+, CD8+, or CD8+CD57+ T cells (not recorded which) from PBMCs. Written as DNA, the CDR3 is TGCAGTGCTAGGGATTACCTGGGCCGCGGGGGGCCCTACGAGCAGTACTTC. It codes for CSARDYLGRGGPYEQYF.